These 24 T cell receptor beta chains were all obtained from the same sample, sequenced in a study of shared clonotypes between healthy human individuals (dated by TCRdb to the early 2020s). Library generation was performed with the immunoSEQ multiplex PCR assay. Not all clones reach the TCRdb copy of this immuneACCESS table, which keeps in-frame sequences only. Checked studies attribute under half of the gap to unresolved V genes and leave the rest unexplained. The sample includes roughly 650,000 clones, with more than 95% observed a single time. The biggest ten clones account for 0.045% to 0.06% of the sample. Sequenced material: naive CD4+ T cells sorted from blood. The sample's cell subset or site, from its label and the paper: CD45RA+ positively selected. The source of these receptors is a woman in her 30s in good health.

The CDR3 loop reads CASSYSGGGGQPQHF. The CDR3 bases are TGTGCCAGTAGTTATAGCGGAGGTGGCGGTCAGCCCCAGCATTTT. The V call is TRBV19, the J call TRBJ1-5; D remains ambiguous. The CDR3 is made up of 15 amino acids. In germline, CDR1 is LNHDA, CDR2 SQIVND (reference sequence). Trimming cost V 5 bases and J 6 bases, with 17 bases left between them.

The chain carries TRBV28 and TRBJ1-1; 8 nucleotides line up with TRBD1. The V gene's germline CDR1 is MDHEN and CDR2 SYDVKM. V gave up 7 bases and J gave up 9 bases; unmatched junction bases: 10. The CDR3 is 13 amino acids. DNA for the CDR3: TGTGCCAGCATCCTCACCTACAGGGGGAAAGCTTTCTTT. This codes for CASILTYRGKAFF. The complete variable domain, with remaining parts taken from reference TRBV28 and TRBJ1-1, reads DVKVTQSSRYLVKRTGEKVFLECVQDMDHENMFWYRQDPGLGLRLIYFSYDVKMKEKGDIPEGYSVSREKKERFSLILESASTNQTSMYLCASILTYRGKAFFGQGTRLTVV.

The V and J genes are TRBV27 and TRBJ1-1; D uncertain. Trimming removed 3 bases at V and 7 bases at J, with 21 bases between. CDR1 is MNHEY, CDR2 SMNVEV, per germline (reference sequence). The CDR3 loop spans 16 amino acids. CDR3 in amino acids: CASSFPYYRRAVEAFF. As DNA, the CDR3 is TGTGCCAGCAGTTTTCCATATTACCGACGGGCCGTTGAAGCTTTCTTT.

CDR3 sequence reads: CASSRRESYEQYF. CDR3 sequence (DNA): TGTGCCAGTTCTCGGCGAGAGTCCTACGAGCAGTACTTC. J is TRBJ2-7 and V is TRBV19; D is undetermined. The CDR3 is made up of 13 amino acids. Germline CDR1 reads LNHDA; CDR2 reads SQIVND (reference sequence). V was clipped by 8 bases and J by 1 base, with 12 bases between them.

The chain carries TRBV18 and TRBJ2-7; maybe TRBD1 (6 bases). Germline V gene lookup returns CDR1 KGHSH and CDR2 LQKENI. The CDR3 loop spans 17 amino acids. The germline V and J ends were trimmed by 2 bases and 3 bases, with 20 bases remaining between them. The DNA for the CDR3 is TGTGCCAGCTCACCATATGAGGCAGGGGCTCTTGTCTACGAGCAGTACTTC. Amino acid sequence: CASSPYEAGALVYEQYF.

The chain recombines TRBV5-1 with TRBJ2-2; TRBD2 might be the D (7 bases). CDR1 and CDR2 from the germline V gene are SGHRS and YFSETQ. V was clipped by 5 bases and J by 6 bases, with 14 bases between them. The CDR3 has 14 residues. CDR3 sequence reads: CASRPAGGPGELFF. The CDR3 DNA reads TGCGCCAGCAGGCCGGCCGGGGGGCCCGGGGAGCTGTTTTTT.

CDR3 nucleotide sequence: TGTGCCAGCAGTGACTCCTACCGGGACAGGGCATCCGAGCAGTACTTC. Protein sequence: CASSDSYRDRASEQYF. This sequence joins TRBV6-4 and TRBJ2-7; TRBD1 aligns across 9 bases. The germline CDR1 and CDR2 sequences are MRHNA and SNTAGT. This CDR3 region has 16 residues. V lost 0 bases, J lost 6 bases, and 9 bases stayed unmatched.

The gene calls are TRBV4-1 and TRBJ2-3; 10 bases fit TRBD2. V was pared by 4 bases and J by 3 bases, with 13 bases of the junction left unmatched. From germline, CDR1 is MGHRA and CDR2 YSYEKL. The CDR3 length is 18 residues. The CDR3 DNA is TGCGCCAGCAGCCCAGCCGACCCACTAGCGGGAAATACAGATACGCAGTATTTT. This sequence encodes CASSPADPLAGNTDTQYF.

On this clone itself: Relative to the germline gene, one junction end is altered; a read error may explain this. For the CDR3, the DNA is TGTGCCAGCAGTTTCTCCAACGAGCAGTACTTC. Its translation is CASSFSNEQYF. This chain connects TRBV28 to TRBJ2-7; D is unclear. CDR1 and CDR2 (germline): MDHEN, SYDVKM. This CDR3 has 11 residues.

This chain connects TRBV7-2 to TRBJ1-3; D call uncertain. The CDR3 is 17 residues long. Germline CDR1 reads SGHTA; CDR2 reads FQGNSA. V was shortened by 1 base and J by 1 base, with 14 bases between the two germline ends. This CDR3 is CASSLEAGRSSGNTIYF. As DNA, the CDR3 is TGTGCCAGCAGCTTAGAGGCGGGCCGGTCGTCTGGAAACACCATATATTTT.

J is TRBJ2-1 and V is TRBV6-6; 11 bases line up with TRBD2. Per germline, CDR1 MNHNY and CDR2 SVGAGI (reference sequence). This CDR3 spans 16 amino acids. V trimming: 0 bases; J trimming: 5 bases; junction bases outside the gene matches: 3. CDR3 nucleotide sequence: TGTGCCAGCAGTTACTCGGGGGGACTAGCGGACAATGAGCAGTTCTTC. It specifies CASSYSGGLADNEQFF.

This chain joins TRBV9 and TRBJ1-5, with D perhaps matching TRBD1 (5 bases). The V gene lost 3 bases and the J gene lost 5 bases, with 12 bases spanning the gap. The length of the CDR3 is 14 residues. The germline V gene has CDR1 SGDLS and CDR2 YYNGEE. The CDR3 region has the DNA TGTGCCAGCAGCGCCAGGGCCTCCGATCAGCCCCAGCATTTT. Its translation: CASSARASDQPQHF.

The chain uses TRBV7-2 and TRBJ2-7; D not certain. V dropped 7 bases and J dropped 3 bases, with 16 bases sitting between them. CDR1 SGHTA and CDR2 FQGNSA come from the germline V gene. This CDR3 has 14 residues. The CDR3 coding sequence is TGTGCCAGCAACCTTATGGGCAGGAGCTACGAGCAGTACTTC. This translates into CASNLMGRSYEQYF. Variable domain in full (rest from reference TRBV7-2 and TRBJ2-7): GAGVSQSPSNKVTEKGKDVELRCDPISGHTALYWYRQSLGQGLEFLIYFQGNSAPDKSGLPSDRFSAERTGGSVSTLTIQRTQQEDSAVYLCASNLMGRSYEQYFGPGTRLTVT.

V is TRBV25-1 and J is TRBJ1-4, with D hard to call. The length of the CDR3 is 13 residues. V shed 4 bases and J shed 7 bases, with 10 bases lying between them. The germline gives CDR1 MGHDK, CDR2 SYGVNS. The CDR3 region is CASSVGSGEKLFF. CDR3 DNA: TGTGCCAGCAGTGTGGGTTCGGGTGAAAAACTGTTTTTT.

This clone was detected only a few times. The V call is TRBV27, the J call TRBJ1-1; the match to TRBD1 covers 9 bases. Trimming at V came to 6 bases and at J to 5 bases, leaving 7 bases not matched to a gene. Looked up from germline, CDR1 is MNHEY and CDR2 is SMNVEV (reference sequence). CDR3 size: 14 residues. The CDR3 nucleotides are TGTGCCAGCAGCCGGGACAGGGTGACGACTGAAGCTTTCTTT. It encodes CASSRDRVTTEAFF.

This chain connects TRBV5-1 to TRBJ2-1; 10 bases line up with TRBD2. This CDR3 contains 15 residues. Germline CDR1 SGHRS, CDR2 YFSETQ. V gave up 4 bases and J gave up 6 bases; unmatched junction bases: 7. CDR3 in amino acids: CASSLPSGSGNEQFF. The CDR3, as DNA: TGCGCCAGCAGCCTACCTAGCGGGAGTGGCAATGAGCAGTTCTTC.

This sequence joins TRBV14 and TRBJ2-1; TRBD2 matches 11 bases. Per the germline V gene, CDR1 is SGHDN and CDR2 is FVKESK. Unmatched junction bases numbered 11, after V lost 4 bases and J lost 9 bases. This CDR3 has 16 amino acids. The CDR3 spells CASSRNSGRGGGEQFF. CDR3 nucleotide sequence: TGTGCCAGCAGCCGAAATAGCGGGAGGGGTGGGGGTGAGCAGTTCTTC.

This clone was seen just once. The CDR3 is CASSYSGTGMFTEAFF. CDR3 nucleotide sequence: TGTGCCAGCAGTTACTCCGGGACAGGGATGTTCACTGAAGCTTTCTTT. The J gene is TRBJ1-1, the V gene TRBV6-5, with 9 bases aligning to TRBD1. Germline V lookup: CDR1 MNHEY, CDR2 SVGAGI. There are 16 residues in the CDR3. The junction had 6 bases not matched to a gene; V was cut back by 0 bases and J by 4 bases.

This clone appeared a single time. V gene TRBV6-1 combines with J gene TRBJ2-1, with D possibly TRBD2 on 6 matching bases. CDR3 length: 13 residues. Trimming shortened V by 3 bases and J by 6 bases, and 9 bases separated the two germline ends. From germline, CDR1 is MNHNS and CDR2 SASEGT. The CDR3 nucleotides read TGTGCCAGCAGTGACCCGGGAGCCAATGAGCAGTTCTTC. It encodes CASSDPGANEQFF.

The sample holds one count of this clone. The chain employs TRBV12-5 and TRBJ1-1, with a tentative D call TRBD1 (5 bases). The CDR3 spans 14 residues. Germline V gives CDR1 LGHNT, CDR2 FRNRAP. V dropped 7 bases and J dropped 2 bases, with 14 bases sitting between them. The CDR3 spells CASALPDTNTEAFF. CDR3 DNA sequence: TGTGCTAGTGCGCTACCGGACACCAACACTGAAGCTTTCTTT.

The CDR3 sequence: CASSLATNTEAFF. CDR3 DNA: TGTGCCAGCAGCTTAGCTACAAACACTGAAGCTTTCTTT. The V call is TRBV7-9, the J call TRBJ1-1; D gene ambiguous. V lost 0 bases, J lost 2 bases, and 4 bases lay in between. Germline CDR1 and CDR2: SEHNR and FQNEAQ (reference sequence). The CDR3 spans 13 residues.

The chain has TRBV6-5 and TRBJ1-1; perhaps TRBD1 as D (5 bases). V lost 0 bases and J 1 base, leaving 12 bases between the germline ends. The CDR3 is 16 amino acids. Germline V gene sequence: CDR1 MNHEY, CDR2 SVGAGI. CDR3 region: CASSYSAGVWNTEAFF. CDR3 nucleotide sequence: TGTGCCAGCAGTTACTCGGCGGGGGTTTGGAACACTGAAGCTTTCTTT.

The rearrangement links TRBV5-1 to TRBJ2-7; no clear D gene. Per the germline V gene, CDR1 is SGHRS and CDR2 is YFSETQ. V was trimmed by 1 base and J by 0 bases, leaving 11 bases between them. The CDR3 loop spans 15 amino acids. CDR3 protein: CASSLMWDSSYEQYF. CDR3 coding DNA: TGCGCCAGCAGCTTGATGTGGGATAGCTCCTACGAGCAGTACTTC.

This clone was seen only once. The chain couples TRBV6-1 to TRBJ1-1; D gene unclear. Germline CDR1 and CDR2: MNHNS and SASEGT. This CDR3 has 13 residues. Trimming pared 10 bases from V and 1 base from J, leaving 13 bases between. The CDR3 DNA sequence: TGTGCCACTACGATACAGACGAACACTGAAGCTTTCTTT. It specifies CATTIQTNTEAFF.